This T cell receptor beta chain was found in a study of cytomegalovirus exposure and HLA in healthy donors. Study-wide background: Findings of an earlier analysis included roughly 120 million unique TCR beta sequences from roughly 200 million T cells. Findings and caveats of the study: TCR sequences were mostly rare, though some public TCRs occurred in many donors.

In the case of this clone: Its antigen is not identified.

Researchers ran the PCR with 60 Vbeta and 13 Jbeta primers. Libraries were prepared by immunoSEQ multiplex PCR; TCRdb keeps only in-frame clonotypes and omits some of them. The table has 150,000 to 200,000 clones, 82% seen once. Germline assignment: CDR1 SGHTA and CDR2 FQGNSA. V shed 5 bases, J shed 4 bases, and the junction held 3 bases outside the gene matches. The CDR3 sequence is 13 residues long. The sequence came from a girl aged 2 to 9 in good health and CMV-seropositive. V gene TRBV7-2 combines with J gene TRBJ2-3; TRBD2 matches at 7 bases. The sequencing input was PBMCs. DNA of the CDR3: TGTGCCAGCAGCCCGGGACTACCAGATACGCAGTATTTT. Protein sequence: CASSPGLPDTQYF.